Each of the 13 T cell receptor beta chains below was sequenced from the same sample in a study of cytomegalovirus exposure and HLA in healthy donors. The PCR was carried out with 60 Vbeta primers and 13 Jbeta primers. The repertoire was sequenced with immunoSEQ multiplex PCR; TCRdb's copy has only in-frame clones and lacks some. Of approximately 210,000 clones in the sample, 75% to 80% were seen once. The sequenced material came from PBMCs. These receptor sequences come from a male donor in good health and CMV-seronegative.

This chain links TRBV7-2 with TRBJ1-3, with 7 nucleotides matching TRBD1. The CDR3 length is 15 residues. Germline V gene lookup returns CDR1 SGHTA and CDR2 FQGNSA. V lost 5 bases, J lost 0 bases, and 4 bases stayed unmatched. The CDR3 sequence is CASSLRQGSGNTIYF. The CDR3 bases are TGTGCCAGCAGCCTACGACAGGGCTCTGGAAACACCATATATTTT.

V usage is TRBV6-1 and J usage is TRBJ1-1, with D possibly TRBD1 on 6 matching bases. This CDR3 has 13 residues. CDR1 is MNHNS and CDR2 is SASEGT in the germline V gene. V dropped 6 bases and J dropped 6 bases, with 14 bases sitting between them. Written as DNA, the CDR3 is TGTGCCAGCAGCCTCAGGGGAGGGTCTGAAGCTTTCTTT. Translating it yields CASSLRGGSEAFF.

The chain couples TRBV13 to TRBJ2-7; 10 bases are shared with TRBD1. CDR3 size: 16 residues. CDR1 is PRHDT and CDR2 is FYEKMQ in the germline V gene (reference sequence). V was pared by 5 bases and J by 4 bases, with 11 bases of the junction left unmatched. The CDR3 region is CASSLIGDRGRYEQYF. CDR3 in DNA: TGTGCCAGCAGCCTAATTGGGGACAGGGGAAGGTACGAGCAGTACTTC.

The chain uses TRBV6-5 and TRBJ2-3, with 9 bases identical to TRBD2. The CDR3 consists of 16 residues. V shed 0 bases, J shed 3 bases, and the junction held 4 bases outside the gene matches. Per the germline V gene, CDR1 is MNHEY and CDR2 is SVGAGI. The CDR3 reads CASSYSSGGSTDTQYF. The CDR3 nucleotides are TGTGCCAGCAGTTACTCGAGCGGGGGGTCGACAGATACGCAGTATTTT.

On this clone itself: One end of the junction is discordant with germline, which a read error may explain. This sequence joins TRBV7-2 and TRBJ2-5; 10 nucleotides agree with TRBD2. CDR3 length: 13 residues. Germline V gene lookup returns CDR1 SGHTA and CDR2 FQGNSA. The DNA for the CDR3 is TGTGCCAGCAGCCTCGGACTAGCGGTCCCTAAGGACTTC. Translated: CASSLGLAVPKDF.

This clone occurred a few times. The chain recombines TRBV2 with TRBJ1-1, with a weak D call TRBD1 (5 bases). Germline lookup yields CDR1 SNHLY and CDR2 FYNNEI. Trimming pared 7 bases from V and 7 bases from J, leaving 16 bases between. The CDR3 consists of 13 residues. As DNA, the CDR3 is TGTGCCAGCATCCCCCCGCCCAGGGATGAAGCTTTCTTT. Protein sequence: CASIPPPRDEAFF.

The CDR3 region is CASSYPGGFTEAFF. The CDR3 nucleotides are TGTGCCAGCAGTTACCCCGGAGGGTTCACTGAAGCTTTCTTT. This sequence joins TRBV6-6 and TRBJ1-1; the D is unclear. Germline V lookup: CDR1 MNHNY, CDR2 SVGAGI (reference sequence). The CDR3 contains 14 residues. Trimming removed 2 bases from V and 4 bases from J, with 11 bases in between.

This CDR3 is CASSPRDEQFF. DNA of the CDR3: TGTGCCAGCAGTCCGAGAGATGAGCAGTTCTTC. The chain couples TRBV6-6 to TRBJ2-1, with D unresolved. CDR1 MNHNY and CDR2 SVGAGI come from the germline V gene (reference sequence). Trimming shortened V by 5 bases and J by 8 bases, and 7 bases separated the two germline ends. This CDR3 spans 11 amino acids.

The rearrangement joins TRBV7-3 to TRBJ1-2; 10 bases map to TRBD1. The junction had 7 bases not matched to a gene; V was cut back by 5 bases and J by 4 bases. CDR3 length: 15 amino acids. CDR1 SGHTA and CDR2 FQGTGA come from the germline V gene. CDR3 bases: TGTGCCAGCAGCGCTTCCGGGACAGGGGCCTATGGCTACACCTTC. Amino acids: CASSASGTGAYGYTF.

The CDR3 bases are TGTGCCAGCAGAACGTCCCGGGACAGGGGACGCTCCTATAATTCACCCCTCCACTTT. This translates into CASRTSRDRGRSYNSPLHF. The chain employs TRBV2 and TRBJ1-6, with 10 bases matching TRBD1. Germline loops: CDR1 SNHLY, CDR2 FYNNEI. V trimming: 6 bases; J trimming: 0 bases; junction bases outside the gene matches: 11. The CDR3 spans 19 residues. Full variable domain (rest looked up from reference TRBV2 and TRBJ1-6): EPEVTQTPSHQVTQMGQEVILRCVPISNHLYFYWYRQILGQKVEFLVSFYNNEISEKSEIFDDQFSVERPDGSNFTLKIRSTKLEDSAMYFCASRTSRDRGRSYNSPLHFGNGTRLTVT.

The CDR3 DNA is TGTGCCAGCAGTCAGGACAGGGAGGGCGGCTACACCTTC. This codes for CASSQDREGGYTF. The chain combines TRBV6-5 with TRBJ1-2, with 8 positions matching TRBD1. Per germline, CDR1 MNHEY and CDR2 SVGAGI. V lost 5 bases, J lost 8 bases, and 7 bases stayed unmatched. CDR3 length: 13 amino acids.

The V gene is TRBV5-6, the J gene TRBJ2-7; the match to TRBD1 covers 7 bases. V trimming: 4 bases; J trimming: 5 bases; junction bases outside the gene matches: 24. In germline, CDR1 is SGHDT, CDR2 YYEEEE. The CDR3 has 19 residues. This chain's CDR3 is CASSDPPGQRVRNLDEQYF. The DNA for the CDR3 is TGTGCCAGCAGCGACCCTCCGGGACAGAGGGTGAGGAACCTCGACGAGCAGTACTTC.

This clone was seen a single time. The V and J genes are TRBV7-8 and TRBJ1-3, with 9 bases identical to TRBD1. Losses at the gene ends were 4 bases for V and 3 bases for J; bases not matched to a gene: 7. CDR1 is SGHVS, CDR2 FQNEAQ, per germline. This CDR3 spans 16 amino acids. As DNA, the CDR3 is TGTGCCAGCAGCTCCCCACAGGGGGCCTTTGGAAACACCATATATTTT. As protein: CASSSPQGAFGNTIYF. Drawing the rest from reference TRBV7-8 and TRBJ1-3, the complete variable domain is GAGVSQSPRYKVAKRGQDVALRCDPISGHVSLFWYQQALGQGPEFLTYFQNEAQLDKSGLPSDRFFAERPEGSVSTLKIQRTQQEDSAVYLCASSSPQGAFGNTIYFGEGSWLTVV.